The rows below give T cell receptor beta chains drawn from one sample of a study of CD8+ T cells in alopecia areata. Generated by immunoSEQ multiplex PCR, the TCRdb table keeps only in-frame clones and is missing some. This table has about 200,000 clones, approximately 60% appearing once. Sequencing was done on a sample of CD8+ T cells sorted from blood. The receptor set was obtained from a human donor in good health. The CDR3 runs from the conserved cysteine through the conserved F or W. A D gene is named only where the DNA matches it firmly. A clone size is listed for some rows: how often the clone was seen (once, few, many), or a class if it is expanded.

TRBV9	TRBD2	NA	TRBJ2-5	TGTGCCAGCAGCTTCGGACTAGCAGAGACCCAGTACTTC	CASSFGLAETQYF
TRBV15	TRBD1	NA	TRBJ1-5	TGTGCCACCAGCAGTACAGGGGCTAATCAGCCCCAGCATTTT	CATSSTGANQPQHF
TRBV29-1	TRBD1	NA	TRBJ2-7	TGCAGCGTTGACCAAACAGGGGACGAGCAGTACTTC	CSVDQTGDEQYF
TRBV5-1	NA	NA	TRBJ2-2	TGCGCCAGCAGCTGGATGGGGGTTACGAACACCGGGGAGCTGTTTTTT	CASSWMGVTNTGELFF
TRBV9	NA	NA	TRBJ1-4	TGTGCCAGCAGCCTAGAAGGGGAAAAACTGTTTTTT	CASSLEGEKLFF
TRBV6-5	NA	NA	TRBJ2-6	TGTGCCAGCAGTTCGGACCCGGGGGCCAACGTCCTGACTTTC	CASSSDPGANVLTF
TRBV7-8	NA	NA	TRBJ1-3	TGTGCCAGCAGCCCCCAGGGGTCCTCTGGAAACACCATATATTTT	CASSPQGSSGNTIYF
TRBV5-6	NA	NA	TRBJ2-7	TGTGCCAGCAGCTGGGACGGACGGACCTACGAGCAGTACTTC	CASSWDGRTYEQYF
TRBV27	NA	NA	TRBJ2-7	TGTGCCAGCAGTCCCGATTTTTCCGAGCAGTACTTC	CASSPDFSEQYF
TRBV19	TRBD1	many	TRBJ1-1	TGTGCCAGTAGTATCGGGACAGGGGAAAGCACTGAAGCTTTCTTT	CASSIGTGESTEAFF
TRBV6-1	NA	once	TRBJ2-3	TGTGCCAGCAGTGAGCCGGGACCGCGAAGCCCGTTT	CASSEPGPRSPF
TRBV4-1	NA	NA	TRBJ1-5	TGCGCCAGCAGCCAAGTTAGGGGGGACAGCAATCAGCCCCAGCATTTT	CASSQVRGDSNQPQHF
TRBV5-1	NA	few	TRBJ2-3	TGCGCCAGCAGCCCTGCGACAGCGCTCACAGATACGCAGTATTTT	CASSPATALTDTQYF
TRBV30	TRBD1	NA	TRBJ2-7	TGTGCCTGGGACAGGGGGATCGAGCAGTACTTC	CAWDRGIEQYF
TRBV5-1	NA	NA	TRBJ1-1	TGCGCCAGCAGCCCCGGCTATGGCACTGAAGCTTTCTTT	CASSPGYGTEAFF
TRBV7-6	NA	once	TRBJ1-1	TGTGCCAGCAGCTTAGCGGGATATCCAGGGCTGATCTTT	CASSLAGYPGLIF
TRBV2	NA	NA	TRBJ2-3	TGTGCCAGCAGTGGCCGGCCCGATACGCAGTATTTT	CASSGRPDTQYF
TRBV7-2	NA	NA	TRBJ2-3	TGTGCCAGCAGCTTAGTTCTTAGCAAATACACAGATACGCAGTATTTT	CASSLVLSKYTDTQYF
TRBV30	NA	NA	TRBJ1-1	TGTGCCTGGAGTGTACGGCTAGGGTGGTACACTGAAGCTTTCTTT	CAWSVRLGWYTEAFF
TRBV11-2	NA	NA	TRBJ2-7	TGTGCCAGCAGGAAAGGGATTACGCCCATTGAGGCCTACGAGCAGTACTTC	CASRKGITPIEAYEQYF